This T cell receptor (beta chain) was observed in a study of blood T cell repertoires in COVID-19 (dated by TCRdb to 2018 to 2020). Describing the broader study: Collaborator samples came from the United States, Italy and Spain and covered acute and convalescent phases of COVID-19. The samples were drawn from two sources: the first 160 participants of the ongoing ImmuneRACE study, and over 950 subjects contributed by 6 global collaborators. The sample metadata nearly always contained a de-identified subject ID, COVID-19 status, age in years and sex. The dataset comprised deeply sampled blood TCRbeta repertoires from subjects exposed to, actively infected with, or recovered from COVID-19. Where available, HLA class I and class II types were taken from metadata supplied by the sample provider and were not determined by assay-based typing. The material from the prospective study consisted of cDNA or gDNA derived from T cells, B-cell-depleted T cells, or PBMCs. The repertoires were released in a freely available public database intended as a resource for research on the immune response to SARS-CoV-2. The study at large found these results: The amount of clinical and demographic metadata varied by source and participant and was provided uncurated.

Participants in the prospective study were aged roughly 18 to 100 years, lived in some 24 United States geographic areas, and enrolled through a virtual design. Cohort assignment in the prospective study relied on participant-reported clinical history from a screening survey and a study questionnaire. Exposed participants were defined as having been in contact with someone with a PCR-confirmed or clinician-diagnosed COVID-19 case within 2 weeks of study entry. Mobile phlebotomists in the prospective study collected whole blood, serum and a nasopharyngeal or oropharyngeal swab from every participant. Prospective study participants could optionally give additional blood draws and questionnaires over an approximately two-month period. Prospective study blood samples were shipped either frozen or at room temperature before DNA extraction. The immunoSEQ Assay, a bias-controlled multiplex PCR, was used to amplify TCRbeta CDR3 regions from genomic DNA. The study's processing was this. The number of nucleated cells in each sample was estimated from the amplification of reference gene primers within the assay. To quantify the absolute abundance of each unique TCRbeta CDR3 rearrangement, sequence reads were collapsed and filtered. For each sample, productive Simpson clonality was calculated as the square root of Simpson's diversity index across productive rearrangements. TCRdb limited this immuneACCESS table to in-frame rearrangements with V and J called. A share of clones is missing; checked studies link under half to unresolved V genes, and the rest is unexplained. V and J calls plus clone size are reproduced from that table; the DNA served to infer D and trimming. The sample yields roughly 58,000 clones; around 65% were counted once. The ten largest clones represent over 50% of the sample.

From the cysteine up to the phenylalanine, the CDR3 has a length of 13 residues. Just the 39-base CDR3 DNA is kept, in frame starting at base 1. From a lookup of the germline V gene, CDR1 and CDR2 are WSHSY and SAAADI. V gives up 4 bases and J gives up 10 bases, and the segment between their germline ends measures 11 bases. This clone was counted once. Its antigen has not been determined. Nothing much larger sits one base from this clone, and base qualities are not available. This sequence was found in an older woman who had been exposed to COVID-19. The chain joins TRBV10-2 to TRBJ1-6; TRBD1 is a possible D gene, resting on 6 matching bases. The sample taken for sequencing was PBMCs or T cells enriched from blood (not recorded which). For the CDR3, the sequence is CASSADSRSPLHF. At the DNA level, the sequence is TGCGCCAGCAGTGCGGACAGTCGATCACCCCTCCACTTT.